The TCR beta chain described here comes from a study of T cell changes during pregnancy in multiple sclerosis (dated by TCRdb to about 2019). Looking at the study overall: In women with multiple sclerosis, the researchers looked at how the T cell repertoire shifted as pregnancy progressed.

On this clone itself: Which antigen it targets is not known. Base qualities are not recorded, but no much larger clone differs from it by a single base.

Libraries were prepared through the immunoSEQ multiplex PCR assay. TCRdb holds this immuneACCESS table with in-frame rearrangements only. Some clones are missing; in checked studies, unresolved V genes explain under half, and the rest has no known cause. This sample has roughly 48,000 clones in its table, and 88% of those were observed once. The ten largest clonotypes hold about 1.2% of the sample. V lost 7 bases and J lost 10 bases; the stretch between them is 22 bases long. The CDR3 has 14 amino acids, counting the end cysteine and phenylalanine. Of the read, only the CDR3 DNA is kept; its 42 bases are in frame from base 1. CDR1 LNHDA and CDR2 SQIVND are derived from the germline V gene (reference sequence).

The sequencing used CD4+ T cells from peripheral blood mononuclear cells, collected in the second trimester of pregnancy. The receptor was derived from a female donor with multiple sclerosis, enrolled in a pregnancy study. The sequence links TRBV19 to TRBJ1-1; the best D guess is TRBD1, with 5 bases matching. The base sequence is TGTGCCAGTACGATGTCTCAGGGTTACCCTGTAGCTTTCTTT. Translated, it gives CASTMSQGYPVAFF.